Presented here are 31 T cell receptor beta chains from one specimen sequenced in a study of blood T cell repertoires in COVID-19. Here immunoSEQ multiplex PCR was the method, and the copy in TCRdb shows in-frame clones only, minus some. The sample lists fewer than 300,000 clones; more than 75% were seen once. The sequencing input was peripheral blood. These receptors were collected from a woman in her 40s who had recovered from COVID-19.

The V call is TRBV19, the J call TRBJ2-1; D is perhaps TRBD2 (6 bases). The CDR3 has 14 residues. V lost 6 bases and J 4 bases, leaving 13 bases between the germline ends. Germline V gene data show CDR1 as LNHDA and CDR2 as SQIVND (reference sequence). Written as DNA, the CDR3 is TGTGCCAGTAGATCCCGGGAGAGGTACAATGAGCAGTTCTTC. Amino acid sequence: CASRSRERYNEQFF.

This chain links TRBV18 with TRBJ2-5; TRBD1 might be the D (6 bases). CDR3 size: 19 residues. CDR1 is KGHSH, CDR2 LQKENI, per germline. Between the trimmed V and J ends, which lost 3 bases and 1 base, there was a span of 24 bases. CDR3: CASSPMGWQPGHLQETQYF. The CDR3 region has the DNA TGTGCCAGCTCACCTATGGGGTGGCAACCGGGACACCTCCAAGAGACCCAGTACTTC.

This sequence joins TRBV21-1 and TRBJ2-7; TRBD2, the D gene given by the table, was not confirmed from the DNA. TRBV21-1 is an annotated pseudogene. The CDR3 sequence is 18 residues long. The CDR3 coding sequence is TGTGCCAGAACTACACCCCTAGGGGCGGGGGCATCCTCCTACGAGCAGTACGTC. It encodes CARTTPLGAGASSYEQYV.

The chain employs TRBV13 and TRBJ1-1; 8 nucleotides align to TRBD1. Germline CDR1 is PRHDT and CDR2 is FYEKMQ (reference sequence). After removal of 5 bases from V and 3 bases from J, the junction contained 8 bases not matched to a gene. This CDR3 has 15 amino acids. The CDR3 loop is CASSAQGAADTEAFF. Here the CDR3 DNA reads TGTGCCAGCAGCGCCCAGGGGGCCGCGGACACTGAAGCTTTCTTT.

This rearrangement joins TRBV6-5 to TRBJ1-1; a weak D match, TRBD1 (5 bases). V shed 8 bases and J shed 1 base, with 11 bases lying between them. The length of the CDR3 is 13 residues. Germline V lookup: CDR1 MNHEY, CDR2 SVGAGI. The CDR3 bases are TGTGCCAGCCGTCGGGGGGAGAACACTGAAGCTTTCTTT. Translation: CASRRGENTEAFF.

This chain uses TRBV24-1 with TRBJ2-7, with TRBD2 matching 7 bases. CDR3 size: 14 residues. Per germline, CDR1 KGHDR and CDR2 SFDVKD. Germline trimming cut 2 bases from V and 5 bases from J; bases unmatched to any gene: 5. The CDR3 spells CATSDWGGRDEQYV. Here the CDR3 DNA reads TGTGCCACCAGTGATTGGGGAGGGCGCGACGAGCAGTACGTC.

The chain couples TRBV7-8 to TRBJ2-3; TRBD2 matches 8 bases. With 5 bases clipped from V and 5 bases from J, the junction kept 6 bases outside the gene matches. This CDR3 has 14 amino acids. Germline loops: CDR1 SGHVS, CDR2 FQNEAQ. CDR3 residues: CASSPSGRGDTQYF. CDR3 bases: TGTGCCAGCAGCCCCAGCGGGAGAGGAGATACGCAGTATTTT.

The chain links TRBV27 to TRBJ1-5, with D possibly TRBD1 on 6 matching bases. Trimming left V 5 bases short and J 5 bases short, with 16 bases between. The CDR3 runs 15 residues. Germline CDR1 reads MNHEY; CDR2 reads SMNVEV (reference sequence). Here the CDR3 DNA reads TGTGCCAGCAGTCCCCGGTGGGGGCCGGATCAGCCCCAGCATTTT. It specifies CASSPRWGPDQPQHF.

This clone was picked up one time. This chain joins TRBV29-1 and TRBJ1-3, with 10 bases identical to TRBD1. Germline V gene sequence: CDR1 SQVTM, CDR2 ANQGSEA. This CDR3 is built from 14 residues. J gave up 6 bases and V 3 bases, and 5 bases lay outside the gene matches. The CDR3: CSVDSGQGLNTIYF. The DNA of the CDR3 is TGCAGCGTTGATTCGGGACAGGGGCTAAACACCATATATTTT.

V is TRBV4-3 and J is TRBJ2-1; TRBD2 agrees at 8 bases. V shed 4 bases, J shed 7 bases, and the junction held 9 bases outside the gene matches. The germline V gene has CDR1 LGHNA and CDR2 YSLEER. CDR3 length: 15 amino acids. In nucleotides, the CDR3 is TGCGCCAGCAGCCCTGGGGGACTAGGGGTGAATGAGCAGTTCTTC. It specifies CASSPGGLGVNEQFF.

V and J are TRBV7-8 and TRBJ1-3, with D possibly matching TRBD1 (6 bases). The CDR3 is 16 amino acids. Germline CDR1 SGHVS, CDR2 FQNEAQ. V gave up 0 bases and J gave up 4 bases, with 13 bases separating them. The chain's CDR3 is CASSLALAGVGNTIYF. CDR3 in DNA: TGTGCCAGCAGCTTAGCGTTGGCAGGGGTCGGAAACACCATATATTTT.

CDR3 amino acids: CASTRGMGQFF. Here the CDR3 DNA reads TGTGCCAGCACCCGGGGGATGGGGCAGTTCTTC. The chain recombines TRBV12-3 or TRBV12-4 with TRBJ2-1, with a weak D call TRBD2 (6 bases). The CDR3 has 11 residues. V lost 7 bases and J lost 12, with 13 bases in between.

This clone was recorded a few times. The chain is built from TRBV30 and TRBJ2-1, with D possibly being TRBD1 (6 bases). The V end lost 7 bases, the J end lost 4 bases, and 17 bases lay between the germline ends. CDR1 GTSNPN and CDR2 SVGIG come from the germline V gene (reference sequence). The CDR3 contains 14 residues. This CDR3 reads CASQPGQAYNEQFF. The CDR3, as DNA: TGTGCCTCCCAACCGGGACAAGCATACAATGAGCAGTTCTTC.

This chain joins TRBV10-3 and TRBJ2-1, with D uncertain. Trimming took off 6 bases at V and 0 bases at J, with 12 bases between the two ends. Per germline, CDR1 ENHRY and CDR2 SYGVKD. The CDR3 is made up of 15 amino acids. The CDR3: CAISTHRSSYNEQFF. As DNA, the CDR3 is TGTGCCATCAGCACCCACCGGAGCTCCTACAATGAGCAGTTCTTC.

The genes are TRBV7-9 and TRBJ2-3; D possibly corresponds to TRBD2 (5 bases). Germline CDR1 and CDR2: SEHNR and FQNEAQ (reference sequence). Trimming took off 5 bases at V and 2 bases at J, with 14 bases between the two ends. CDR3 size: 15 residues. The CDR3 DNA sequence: TGTGCCAGCAGCCCAGCGGCCAGCCACACAGATACGCAGTATTTT. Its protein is CASSPAASHTDTQYF.

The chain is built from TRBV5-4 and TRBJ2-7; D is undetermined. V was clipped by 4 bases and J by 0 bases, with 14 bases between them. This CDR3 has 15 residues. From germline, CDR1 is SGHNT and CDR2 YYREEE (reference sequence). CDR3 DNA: TGTGCCAGCAGCCCCGACACCAGAAGCTCCTACGAGCAGTACGTC. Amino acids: CASSPDTRSSYEQYV.

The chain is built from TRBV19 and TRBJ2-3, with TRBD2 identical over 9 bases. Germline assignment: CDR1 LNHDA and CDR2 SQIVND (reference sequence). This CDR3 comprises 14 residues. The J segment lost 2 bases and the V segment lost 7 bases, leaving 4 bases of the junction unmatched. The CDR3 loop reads CASMVAGDTDTQYF. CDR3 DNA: TGTGCCAGTATGGTAGCGGGAGACACAGATACGCAGTATTTT.

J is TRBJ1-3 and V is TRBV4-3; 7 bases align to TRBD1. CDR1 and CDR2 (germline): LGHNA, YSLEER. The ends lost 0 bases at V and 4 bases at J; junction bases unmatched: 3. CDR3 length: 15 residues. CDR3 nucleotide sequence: TGCGCCAGCAGCCAAGATGGCAGGGGGGGAAACACCATATATTTT. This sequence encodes CASSQDGRGGNTIYF.

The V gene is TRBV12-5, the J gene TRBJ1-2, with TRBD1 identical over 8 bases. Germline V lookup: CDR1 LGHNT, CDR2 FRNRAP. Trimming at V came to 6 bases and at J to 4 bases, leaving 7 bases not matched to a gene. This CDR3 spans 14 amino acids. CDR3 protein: CASGPDQGAYGYTF. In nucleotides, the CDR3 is TGTGCTAGTGGCCCTGACCAGGGGGCCTATGGCTACACCTTC.

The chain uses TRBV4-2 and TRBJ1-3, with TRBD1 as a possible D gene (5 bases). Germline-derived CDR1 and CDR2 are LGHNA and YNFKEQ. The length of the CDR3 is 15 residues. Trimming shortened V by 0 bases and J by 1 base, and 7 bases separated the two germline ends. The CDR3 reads CASSQDGGSGNTIYF. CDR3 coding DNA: TGTGCCAGCAGCCAAGATGGGGGGTCTGGAAACACCATATATTTT.

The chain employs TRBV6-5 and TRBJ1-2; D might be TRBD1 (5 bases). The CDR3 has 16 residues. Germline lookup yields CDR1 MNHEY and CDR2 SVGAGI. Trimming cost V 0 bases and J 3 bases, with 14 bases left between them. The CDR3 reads CASSYSVGATDYGYTF. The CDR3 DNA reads TGTGCCAGCAGTTACTCGGTAGGGGCCACCGACTATGGCTACACCTTC.

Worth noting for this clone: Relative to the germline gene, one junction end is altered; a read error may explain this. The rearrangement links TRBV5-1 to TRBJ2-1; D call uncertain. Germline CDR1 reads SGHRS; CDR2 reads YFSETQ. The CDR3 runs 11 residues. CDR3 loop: CASSLTTDWVF. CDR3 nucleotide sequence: TGCGCCAGCAGCCTCACGACCGACTGGGTCTTC.

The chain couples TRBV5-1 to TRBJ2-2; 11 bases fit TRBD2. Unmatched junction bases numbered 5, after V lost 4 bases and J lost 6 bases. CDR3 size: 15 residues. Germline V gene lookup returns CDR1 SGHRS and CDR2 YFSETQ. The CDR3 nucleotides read TGCGCCAGCAGCCGGGGGACTAGCGGTCCCGGGGAGCTGTTTTTT. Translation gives CASSRGTSGPGELFF.

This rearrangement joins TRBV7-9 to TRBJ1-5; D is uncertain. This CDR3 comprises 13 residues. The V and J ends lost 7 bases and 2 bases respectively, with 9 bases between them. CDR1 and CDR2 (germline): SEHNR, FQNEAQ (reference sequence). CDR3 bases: TGTGCCAGCACCCGCGGGGGCAATCAGCCCCAGCATTTT. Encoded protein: CASTRGGNQPQHF.

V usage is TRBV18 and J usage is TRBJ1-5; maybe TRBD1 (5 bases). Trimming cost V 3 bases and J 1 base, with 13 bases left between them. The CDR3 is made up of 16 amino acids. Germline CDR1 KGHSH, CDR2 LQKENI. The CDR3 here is CASSPGTAGSNQPQHF. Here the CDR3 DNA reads TGTGCCAGCTCACCCGGGACGGCGGGGAGCAATCAGCCCCAGCATTTT.

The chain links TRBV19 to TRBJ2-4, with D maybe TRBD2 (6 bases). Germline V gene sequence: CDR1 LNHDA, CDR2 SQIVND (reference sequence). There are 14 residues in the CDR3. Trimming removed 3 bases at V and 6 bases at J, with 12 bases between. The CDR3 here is CASSMSPEGNIQYF. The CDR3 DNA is TGTGCCAGTAGTATGTCCCCGGAGGGAAACATTCAGTACTTC.

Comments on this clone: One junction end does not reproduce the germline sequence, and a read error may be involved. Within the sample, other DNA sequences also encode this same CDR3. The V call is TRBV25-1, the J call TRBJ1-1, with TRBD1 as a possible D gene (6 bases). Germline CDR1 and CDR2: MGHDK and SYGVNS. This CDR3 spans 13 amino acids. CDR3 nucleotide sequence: TGCGCCAGCAGTCATGCGGGGGCCACTGAAGCTTTCTTT. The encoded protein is CASSHAGATEAFF.

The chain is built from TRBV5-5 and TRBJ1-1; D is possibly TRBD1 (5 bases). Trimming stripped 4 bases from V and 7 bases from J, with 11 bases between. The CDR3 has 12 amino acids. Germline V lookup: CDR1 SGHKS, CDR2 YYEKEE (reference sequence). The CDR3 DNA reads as TGTGCCAGCAGCCCCGGGGGGGTTGAAGCTTTCTTT. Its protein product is CASSPGGVEAFF.

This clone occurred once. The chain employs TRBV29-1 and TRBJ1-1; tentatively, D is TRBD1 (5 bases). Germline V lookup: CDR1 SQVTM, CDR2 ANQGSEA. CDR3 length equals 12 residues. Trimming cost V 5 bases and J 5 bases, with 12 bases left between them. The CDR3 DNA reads TGCAGCGTTCACCCCGGGGGGACTGAAGCTTTCTTT. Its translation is CSVHPGGTEAFF.

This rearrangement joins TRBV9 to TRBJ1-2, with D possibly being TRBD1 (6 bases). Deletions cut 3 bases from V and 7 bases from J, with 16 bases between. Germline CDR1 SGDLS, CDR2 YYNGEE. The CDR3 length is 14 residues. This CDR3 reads CASSGGTQGVGYTF. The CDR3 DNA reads TGTGCCAGCAGCGGGGGAACACAGGGAGTTGGCTACACCTTC.

The CDR3 DNA follows: TGTGCCAGCAGTTACCCAAATAACTATGGCTACACCTTC. This encodes CASSYPNNYGYTF. This rearrangement joins TRBV6-5 to TRBJ1-2; D not resolved. The CDR3 consists of 13 residues. V lost 2 bases, J lost 1 base, and 5 bases lay in between. In germline, CDR1 is MNHEY, CDR2 SVGAGI.